This TCR beta chain was retrieved from a study of T cell responses to AZD1222 COVID-19 vaccine. Points from the study as a whole: Repertoires were obtained only post-peak T cell response. Donors in the cohort were predominantly white British and more often female, and clonal diversity was possibly underestimated.

Comments on this clone: Its cognate antigen is unknown.

Method: immunoSEQ multiplex PCR; TCRdb's copy keeps in-frame clones and lacks some. The table lists more than 150,000 clones, 94% of them singletons. This CDR3 has 17 amino acids. V was pared by 2 bases and J by 3 bases, with 9 bases of the junction left unmatched. CDR1 is LNHNV and CDR2 is YYDKDF in the germline V gene (reference sequence). This clonotype was sampled from an adult in good health. The chain employs TRBV15 and TRBJ2-7, with TRBD2 matching 11 bases. The sample was peripheral blood, taken on day 0 of AZD1222 vaccination. For the CDR3, the DNA is TGTGCCACCAGCAGATTTAGCTCTACTAGCGGGAGCTACGAGCAGTACTTC. Translating gives CATSRFSSTSGSYEQYF.